What follows describes a single T cell receptor beta chain. These data originate in a study of OX40 agonist ivuxolimab in advanced cancers. The CDR3 totals 15 residues. Germline lookup yields CDR1 SGHAT and CDR2 FQDESV (reference sequence). V lost 5 bases and J lost 2; bases outside the gene matches: 8. TCRdb's table, derived via immunoSEQ multiplex PCR, lists solely in-frame clones and lacks some. This table holds under 30,000 clones, around 90% found once. Peripheral blood came from all dose cohorts at three timepoints. The material sequenced was CD4+ or CD8+ T cells sorted from blood, taken in a trial of the OX40 agonist ivuxolimab. The clonotype comes from an adult with an advanced solid tumor such as melanoma, head and neck, liver or kidney cancer. The chain links TRBV11-1 to TRBJ1-2, with 7 bases lining up with TRBD1. The CDR3 sequence is CASSAYRGSNYGYTF. CDR3 DNA sequence: TGTGCCAGCAGCGCTTACAGGGGTTCCAACTATGGCTACACCTTC.